The 22 T cell receptor beta chains presented below share a single source sample, sequenced in a study of T cell repertoires in cytomegalovirus infection. TCRdb re-derived calls from the reads in MiXCR, one entry per CDR3 protein. The sample records about 110,000 distinct CDR3 sequences, roughly 39% being singletons. Their specific antigens are unknown. The sample in question was CD8+ T cells from cultured PBMCs, obtained from culture after CMV antigen stimulation. The receptors were sampled from a human donor in good health (CMV status not recorded). Some clones in this sample may be carry-over from other donors' samples.

DNA of the CDR3: TGTGCCAGCAGTACGAACACTGAAGCTTTCTTT. Residues: CASSTNTEAFF. The gene calls are TRBV2 and TRBJ1-1; no firm D call. Germline assignment: CDR1 SNHLY and CDR2 FYNNEI. The CDR3 runs 11 residues. Trimming removed 5 bases at V and 1 base at J, with 2 bases between.

CDR3 amino acids: CATSRDRLAGYNEQFF. The CDR3 nucleotides are TGTGCCACCAGCAGAGATAGACTAGCGGGGTACAATGAGCAGTTCTTC. V gene TRBV15 combines with J gene TRBJ2-1; TRBD2 aligns across 11 bases. Looked up from germline, CDR1 is LNHNV and CDR2 is YYDKDF (reference sequence). V lost 0 bases to trimming and J lost 4 bases; unmatched junction nucleotides: 2. CDR3 length: 16 amino acids.

This chain joins TRBV2 and TRBJ1-6; D is ambiguous. The CDR3 length is 14 residues. Germline V lookup: CDR1 SNHLY, CDR2 FYNNEI. The V gene lost 8 bases and the J gene lost 4 bases, with 12 bases spanning the gap. The CDR3 is CASGRDGYNSPLHF. CDR3 DNA: TGTGCCAGCGGCCGAGACGGATATAATTCACCCCTCCACTTT.

This chain links TRBV5-6 with TRBJ2-1; D remains unclear. This CDR3 has 13 residues. CDR1 SGHDT and CDR2 YYEEEE come from the germline V gene. The V gene lost 4 bases and the J gene lost 10 bases, with 15 bases spanning the gap. As DNA, the CDR3 is TGTGCCAGCAGCACCGGGCCCTTAATAGAGCAGTTCTTC. Its protein product is CASSTGPLIEQFF.

The chain employs TRBV2 and TRBJ1-2; a possible D gene is TRBD1 (5 bases). Per germline, CDR1 SNHLY and CDR2 FYNNEI. Trimming took off 3 bases at V and 2 bases at J, with 19 bases between the two ends. The CDR3 runs 17 residues. The CDR3 DNA reads TGTGCCAGCAGTGACTATGGGGCTGCCCACTCCAACTATGGCTACACCTTC. As protein: CASSDYGAAHSNYGYTF.

The chain recombines TRBV12-3 or TRBV12-4 with TRBJ2-6; 12 nucleotides agree with TRBD1. This CDR3 comprises 15 residues. The CDR3 nucleotides are TGTTGCCCGGGACAGGGGGCTTCTGGGGCCAACGTCCTGACTTTC. The encoded protein is CCPGQGASGANVLTF.

In this sample, this clonotype turned up a few times. V is TRBV12-3 or TRBV12-4 and J is TRBJ1-2; D perhaps matches TRBD1 (6 bases). The CDR3 consists of 14 residues. V was pared by 6 bases and J by 0 bases, with 11 bases between. The CDR3 protein is CASSWTESNYGYTF. The CDR3 DNA follows: TGTGCCAGCAGCTGGACAGAATCTAACTATGGCTACACCTTC.

This clonotype was found once. The V gene is TRBV20-1, the J gene TRBJ2-3; perhaps TRBD2 as D (6 bases). The germline V gene has CDR1 DFQATT and CDR2 SNEGSKA (reference sequence). The germline V and J ends were trimmed by 2 bases and 2 bases, with 11 bases remaining between them. This CDR3 contains 14 residues. CDR3 coding DNA: TGCAGTGCTAGATCCCTAGCGCACACAGATACGCAGTATTTT. Its translation is CSARSLAHTDTQYF.

The sample holds a few counts of this clonotype. CDR3 residues: CASSLGAMSGTEAFF. The CDR3 DNA follows: TGTGCCAGCAGCTTAGGGGCTATGAGCGGAACTGAAGCTTTCTTT. The chain combines TRBV7-8 with TRBJ1-1, with no clear D. The CDR3 runs 15 residues. Germline V lookup: CDR1 SGHVS, CDR2 FQNEAQ. Between the trimmed V and J ends, which lost 1 base and 5 bases, there was a span of 14 bases. The variable domain in full, with the rest retrieved from reference TRBV7-8 and TRBJ1-1, is GAGVSQSPRYKVAKRGQDVALRCDPISGHVSLFWYQQALGQGPEFLTYFQNEAQLDKSGLPSDRFFAERPEGSVSTLKIQRTQQEDSAVYLCASSLGAMSGTEAFFGQGTRLTVV.

This rearrangement joins TRBV19 to TRBJ2-5; 8 bases match TRBD2. With V trimmed by 6 bases and J by 4 bases, 7 bases remained unmatched. The CDR3 runs 14 residues. CDR1 and CDR2 (germline): LNHDA, SQIVND (reference sequence). The CDR3 protein is CASSQRGLVETQYF. In DNA, the CDR3 is TGTGCCAGTAGCCAAAGGGGACTAGTAGAGACCCAGTACTTC.

This clonotype was found many times. CDR3 protein: CASSEDRGSAFYGYTF. The CDR3 DNA is TGTGCCAGCAGCGAGGACAGGGGTTCCGCCTTCTATGGCTACACCTTC. The V gene is TRBV7-2, the J gene TRBJ1-2; 9 nucleotides line up with TRBD1. The length of the CDR3 is 16 residues. V lost 5 bases, J lost 4 bases, and 11 bases stayed unmatched. In germline, CDR1 is SGHTA, CDR2 FQGNSA.

This clonotype has just a few counts. This chain links TRBV28 with TRBJ1-1; possibly TRBD1 for D (5 bases). Germline V gene data show CDR1 as MDHEN and CDR2 as SYDVKM. CDR3 length: 15 amino acids. Between the trimmed V and J ends, which lost 1 base and 1 base, there was a span of 10 bases. The CDR3 nucleotides read TGTGCCAGCAGTTTATTCGGCCAGGGGAACACTGAAGCTTTCTTT. Amino acid sequence: CASSLFGQGNTEAFF.

This clonotype was detected once. The chain joins TRBV4-1 to TRBJ2-2, with D uncertain. V was clipped by 4 bases and J by 5 bases, with 14 bases between them. The length of the CDR3 is 15 residues. Looked up from germline, CDR1 is MGHRA and CDR2 is YSYEKL. CDR3 amino acids: CASSPQGWGTGELFF. As DNA, the CDR3 is TGCGCCAGCAGCCCCCAAGGGTGGGGAACCGGGGAGCTGTTTTTT.

This clonotype was found many times. The rearrangement links TRBV7-9 to TRBJ2-5; D is perhaps TRBD1 (6 bases). Germline V gives CDR1 SEHNR, CDR2 FQNEAQ (reference sequence). The CDR3 is made up of 14 amino acids. V lost 8 bases and J 2 bases, leaving 15 bases between the germline ends. CDR3 amino acids: CASGGRGGQETQYF. DNA for the CDR3: TGTGCCAGCGGAGGCAGGGGCGGTCAAGAGACCCAGTACTTC.

The chain has TRBV28 and TRBJ1-1; possibly TRBD1 for D (5 bases). Germline CDR1 reads MDHEN; CDR2 reads SYDVKM. The germline V and J ends were trimmed by 6 bases and 1 base, with 18 bases remaining between them. This CDR3 contains 16 residues. CDR3 nucleotide sequence: TGTGCCAGCAGGGCTACAGGCGGCCATGGGAACACTGAAGCTTTCTTT. The encoded protein is CASRATGGHGNTEAFF.

The chain recombines TRBV6-5 with TRBJ2-2, with TRBD1 matching over 9 bases. The CDR3 covers 16 residues. Germline CDR1 MNHEY, CDR2 SVGAGI. V was pared by 0 bases and J by 7 bases, with 6 bases of the junction left unmatched. CDR3 sequence (DNA): TGTGCCAGCAGTTACTCGGGGACAGGGCACGGCGGGGAGCTGTTTTTT. Its protein is CASSYSGTGHGGELFF.

The chain employs TRBV7-1 and TRBJ1-3; D is undetermined. TRBV7-1 is sorted into the ORF group, with uncertain function. V lost 8 bases and J lost 4, with 12 bases in between. The CDR3 extends over 13 amino acids. CDR3 loop: CASEDGFGNTIYF. CDR3 in DNA: TGTGCCAGCGAGGACGGGTTCGGAAACACCATATATTTT.

The gene calls are TRBV28 and TRBJ2-3; tentatively, D is TRBD2 (6 bases). V lost 1 base and J lost 0, with 20 bases in between. This CDR3 has 19 amino acids. Per germline, CDR1 MDHEN and CDR2 SYDVKM. The CDR3 DNA reads TGTGCCAGCAGTTTATCCCTAATGGTGGAGGGGCGAAGCACAGATACGCAGTATTTT. It codes for CASSLSLMVEGRSTDTQYF.

The rearrangement joins TRBV30 to TRBJ2-3; 7 nucleotides agree with TRBD2. Germline values: CDR1 GTSNPN, CDR2 SVGIG (reference sequence). Losses at the gene ends were 7 bases for V and 4 bases for J; bases not matched to a gene: 11. This CDR3 is 14 amino acids long. The CDR3 DNA is TGTGCCTTTTCGGGGGGTCGTCTGGCAGATACGCAGTATTTT. This translates into CAFSGGRLADTQYF.

The chain couples TRBV7-9 to TRBJ2-5, with 14 bases that match TRBD2. The ends lost 5 bases at V and 6 bases at J; junction bases unmatched: 14. The CDR3 extends over 18 amino acids. Per the germline V gene, CDR1 is SEHNR and CDR2 is FQNEAQ (reference sequence). The CDR3, as DNA: TGTGCCAGCAGCCTAACGACTAGCGGGGGGGCAGGTACGAAGACCCAGTACTTC. It is translated as CASSLTTSGGAGTKTQYF.

The J gene is TRBJ1-2, the V gene TRBV11-2, with D hard to call. Germline lookup yields CDR1 SGHAT and CDR2 FQNNGV. The CDR3 sequence is 15 residues long. V lost 3 bases and J lost 3, with 14 bases in between. The CDR3 nucleotides are TGTGCCAGCAGCTTGACCATCGGTGTTTACTATGGCTACACCTTC. Residues: CASSLTIGVYYGYTF.

The genes are TRBV6-5 and TRBJ2-2; 12 bases map to TRBD1. The CDR3 totals 16 residues. The germline CDR1 and CDR2 sequences are MNHEY and SVGAGI. The ends lost 2 bases at V and 7 bases at J; junction bases unmatched: 5. The CDR3 loop reads CASSYGTGGKGGELFF. CDR3 bases: TGTGCCAGCAGTTACGGGACAGGGGGCAAGGGCGGGGAGCTGTTTTTT.